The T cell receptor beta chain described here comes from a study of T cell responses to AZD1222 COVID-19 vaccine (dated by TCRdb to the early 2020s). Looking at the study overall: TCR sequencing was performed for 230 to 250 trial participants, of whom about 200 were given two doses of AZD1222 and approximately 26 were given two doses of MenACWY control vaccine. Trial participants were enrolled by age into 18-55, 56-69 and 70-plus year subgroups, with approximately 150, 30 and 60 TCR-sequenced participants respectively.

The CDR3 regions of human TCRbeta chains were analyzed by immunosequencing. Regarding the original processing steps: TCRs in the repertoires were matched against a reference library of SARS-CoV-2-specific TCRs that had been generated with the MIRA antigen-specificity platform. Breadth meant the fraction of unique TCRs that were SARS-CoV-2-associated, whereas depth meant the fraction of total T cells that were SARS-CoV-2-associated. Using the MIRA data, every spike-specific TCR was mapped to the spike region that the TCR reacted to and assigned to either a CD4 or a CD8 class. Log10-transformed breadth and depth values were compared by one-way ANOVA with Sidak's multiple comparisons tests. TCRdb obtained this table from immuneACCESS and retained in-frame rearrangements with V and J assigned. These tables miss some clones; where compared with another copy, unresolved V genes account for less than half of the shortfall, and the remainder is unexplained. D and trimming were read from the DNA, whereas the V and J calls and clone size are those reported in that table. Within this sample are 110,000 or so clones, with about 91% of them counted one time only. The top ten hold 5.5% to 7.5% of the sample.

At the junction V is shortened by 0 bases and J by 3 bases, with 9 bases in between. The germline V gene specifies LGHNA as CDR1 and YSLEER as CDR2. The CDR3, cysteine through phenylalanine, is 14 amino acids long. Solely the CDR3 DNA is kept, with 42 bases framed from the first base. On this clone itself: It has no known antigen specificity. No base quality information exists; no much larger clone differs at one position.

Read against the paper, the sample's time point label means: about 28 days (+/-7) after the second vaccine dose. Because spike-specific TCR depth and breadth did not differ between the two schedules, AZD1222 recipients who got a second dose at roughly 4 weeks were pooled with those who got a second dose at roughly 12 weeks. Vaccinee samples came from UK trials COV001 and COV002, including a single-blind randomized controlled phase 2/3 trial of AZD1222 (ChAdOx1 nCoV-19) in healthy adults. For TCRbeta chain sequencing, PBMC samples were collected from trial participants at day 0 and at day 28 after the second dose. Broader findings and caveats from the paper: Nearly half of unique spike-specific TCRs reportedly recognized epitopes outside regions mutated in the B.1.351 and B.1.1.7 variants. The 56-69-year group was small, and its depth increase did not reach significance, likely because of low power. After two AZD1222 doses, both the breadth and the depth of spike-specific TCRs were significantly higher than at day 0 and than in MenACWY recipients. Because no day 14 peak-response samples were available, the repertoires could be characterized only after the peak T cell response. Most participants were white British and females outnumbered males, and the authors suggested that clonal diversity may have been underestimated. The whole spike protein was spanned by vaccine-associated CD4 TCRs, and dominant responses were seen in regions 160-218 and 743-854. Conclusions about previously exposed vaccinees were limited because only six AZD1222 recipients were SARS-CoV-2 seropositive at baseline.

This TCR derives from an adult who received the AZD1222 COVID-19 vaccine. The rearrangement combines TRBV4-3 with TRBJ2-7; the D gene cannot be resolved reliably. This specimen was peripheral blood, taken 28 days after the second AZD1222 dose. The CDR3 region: CASSQDRQNYEQYF. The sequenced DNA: TGCGCCAGCAGCCAAGACCGCCAGAACTACGAGCAGTACTTC.